The 6 T cell receptor beta chains given below trace back to one sample, sequenced in a study of spatial heterogeneity in lung cancer. Using its own MiXCR run on the 5' RACE reads, TCRdb lists one record per CDR3 protein. The sample shows around 110,000 distinct CDR3 sequences, 9% to 15% of them seen only once. This sample's time point: blood at routine non-recurrence follow-up after resection. Whole RNA, which was extracted from tumor, nontumor lung tissue or frozen PBMC, was sequenced without any cell sorting. The sample was PBMCs, taken at follow-up. The receptors were sampled from a male donor with early-stage non-small cell lung cancer.

This clonotype has ten or more counts. This rearrangement joins TRBV28 to TRBJ1-6; 7 bases line up with TRBD1. Germline V lookup: CDR1 MDHEN, CDR2 SYDVKM. Germline trimming cut 7 bases from V and 0 bases from J; bases unmatched to any gene: 6. This CDR3 spans 16 amino acids. CDR3 protein: CASTRQGSSYNSPLHF. As DNA, the CDR3 is TGTGCCAGCACCCGACAGGGTAGCTCCTATAATTCACCCCTCCACTTT. Filled out from reference TRBV28 and TRBJ1-6, the complete variable domain reads DVKVTQSSRYLVKRTGEKVFLECVQDMDHENMFWYRQDPGLGLRLIYFSYDVKMKEKGDIPEGYSVSREKKERFSLILESASTNQTSMYLCASTRQGSSYNSPLHFGNGTRLTVT.

This clonotype was observed a few times. The chain joins TRBV4-3 to TRBJ1-3; D unresolved. The CDR3 consists of 13 residues. Trimming pared 0 bases from V and 6 bases from J, leaving 6 bases between. CDR1 and CDR2 (germline): LGHNA, YSLEER. The CDR3 bases are TGCGCCAGCAGCCAAGATTCCCAAAACACCATATATTTT. It is translated as CASSQDSQNTIYF.

This clonotype was counted many times. This chain joins TRBV6-1 and TRBJ1-6, with 9 bases identical to TRBD1. This CDR3 comprises 15 residues. From germline, CDR1 is MNHNS and CDR2 SASEGT. Germline trimming cut 3 bases from V and 7 bases from J; bases unmatched to any gene: 4. The CDR3 DNA reads as TGTGCCAGCAGTGATGGACAGGGGAAAAATTCACCCCTCCACTTT. Encoded protein: CASSDGQGKNSPLHF.

This clonotype appeared many times. The chain combines TRBV12-2 with TRBJ1-1. TRBV12-2 is a pseudogene segment. CDR3 length: 16 residues. CDR3 sequence: CASRPGKEGGNTEAFF. DNA of the CDR3: TGTGCAAGTCGCCCTGGCAAGGAGGGAGGGAACACTGAAGCTTTCTTT.

This clonotype turned up a few times. This rearrangement joins TRBV12-3 or TRBV12-4 to TRBJ1-1; D ambiguous. V dropped 6 bases and J dropped 6 bases, with 11 bases sitting between them. The CDR3 spans 12 residues. CDR3 amino acids: CASRASGAEAFF. The CDR3 bases are TGTGCCAGCAGGGCATCCGGGGCTGAAGCTTTCTTT.

This chain uses TRBV20-1 with TRBJ1-4; perhaps TRBD1 as D (5 bases). The CDR3 is made up of 13 amino acids. The V end lost 5 bases, the J end lost 4 bases, and 11 bases lay between the germline ends. Germline loops: CDR1 DFQATT, CDR2 SNEGSKA (reference sequence). The CDR3 DNA reads as TGCAGTGCTCCCCCTAGGGGTAATGAAAAACTGTTTTTT. As protein: CSAPPRGNEKLFF.